This T cell receptor beta chain emerged from a study of T cell responses to AZD1222 COVID-19 vaccine. The protocol was immunoSEQ multiplex PCR, while the TCRdb copy is restricted to in-frame clones and leaves out a portion. The repertoire holds some 120,000 clones, with approximately 88% as singletons. Note on this clone: The antigen remains unidentified.

General study results and limits: At baseline, seropositivity was found in only 5 to 7 AZD1222 recipients.

The sequenced sample was peripheral blood, obtained on day 0 of AZD1222 vaccination. The TCR comes from an adult in good health.

The CDR3 reads CASSLQGLAEIQFF. CDR3 in DNA: TGTGCCAGCAGCCTCCAGGGACTAGCGGAAATCCAGTTCTTC. The chain combines TRBV7-2 with TRBJ2-1; TRBD2 agrees at 11 bases. The CDR3 covers 14 residues. CDR1 SGHTA and CDR2 FQGNSA come from the germline V gene. The junction had 10 bases not matched to a gene; V was cut back by 5 bases and J by 13 bases.